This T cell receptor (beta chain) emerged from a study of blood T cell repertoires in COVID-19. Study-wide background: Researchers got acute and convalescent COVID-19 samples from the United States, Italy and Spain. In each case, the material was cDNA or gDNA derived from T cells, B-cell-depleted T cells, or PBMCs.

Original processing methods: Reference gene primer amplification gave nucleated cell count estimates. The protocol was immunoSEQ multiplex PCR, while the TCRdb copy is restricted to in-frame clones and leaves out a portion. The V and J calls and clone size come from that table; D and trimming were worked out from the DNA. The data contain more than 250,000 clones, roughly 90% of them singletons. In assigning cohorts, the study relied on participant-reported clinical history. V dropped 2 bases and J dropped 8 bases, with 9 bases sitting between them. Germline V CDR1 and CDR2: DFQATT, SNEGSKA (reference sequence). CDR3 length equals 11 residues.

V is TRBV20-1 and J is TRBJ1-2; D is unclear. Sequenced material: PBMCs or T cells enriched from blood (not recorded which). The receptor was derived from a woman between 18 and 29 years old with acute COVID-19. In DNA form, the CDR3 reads TGCAGTGCTAGAAGCGGTCGCGGCTACACCTTC. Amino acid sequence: CSARSGRGYTF.